This T cell receptor (beta chain) was observed in a study of OX40 agonist ivuxolimab in advanced cancers. Study-level information: Intravenous ivuxolimab at 0.01 to 10 mg/kg was given to patients every 2 weeks.

Systemic immunosuppression or autoimmune disease history was grounds to exclude patients. Whole-study results and caveats: Certain nonresponders additionally had low normalized T-cell clonal expansion. Dosing at 0.1 to 3.0 mg/kg was accompanied by clonal expansion of CD4+ and CD8+ blood T cells by week 6.

Profiling relied on immunoSEQ multiplex PCR, and the TCRdb table lists in-frame clones only, not all of them. The profile shows roughly 98,000 clones, roughly four fifths of them singletons. This clone was counted between two and nine times. Its matching antigen is unknown. The sample consisted of CD4+ or CD8+ T cells sorted from blood, taken in a trial of the OX40 agonist ivuxolimab. The clonotype was recovered from an adult with an advanced solid tumor such as melanoma, head and neck, liver or kidney cancer.

The CDR3 bases are TGTGCCAGCAGCGTTTCCGGGGGGACCGGGGAGCTGTTTTTT. Translated, it gives CASSVSGGTGELFF. The chain has TRBV9 and TRBJ2-2, with 7 bases fitting TRBD2. The CDR3 loop spans 14 amino acids. The germline gives CDR1 SGDLS, CDR2 YYNGEE. The trim removed 2 bases at V and 5 bases at J, leaving 3 bases unmatched.